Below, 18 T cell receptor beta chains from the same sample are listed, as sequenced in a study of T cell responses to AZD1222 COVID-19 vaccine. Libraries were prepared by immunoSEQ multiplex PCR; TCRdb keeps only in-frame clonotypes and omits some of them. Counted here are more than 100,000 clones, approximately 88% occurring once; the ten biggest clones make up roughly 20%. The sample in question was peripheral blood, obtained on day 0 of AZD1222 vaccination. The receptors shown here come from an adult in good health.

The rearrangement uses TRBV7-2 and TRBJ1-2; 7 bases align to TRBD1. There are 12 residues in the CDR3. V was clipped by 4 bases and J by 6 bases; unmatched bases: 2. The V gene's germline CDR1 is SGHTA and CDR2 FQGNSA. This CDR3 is CASSSQGNGYTF. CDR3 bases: TGTGCCAGCAGCTCACAGGGGAATGGCTACACCTTC.

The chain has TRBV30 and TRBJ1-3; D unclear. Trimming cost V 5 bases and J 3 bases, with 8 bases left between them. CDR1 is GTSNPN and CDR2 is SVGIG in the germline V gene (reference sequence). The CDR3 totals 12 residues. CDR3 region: CAWGRDGNTIYF. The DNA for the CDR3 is TGTGCCTGGGGCCGAGATGGAAACACCATATATTTT.

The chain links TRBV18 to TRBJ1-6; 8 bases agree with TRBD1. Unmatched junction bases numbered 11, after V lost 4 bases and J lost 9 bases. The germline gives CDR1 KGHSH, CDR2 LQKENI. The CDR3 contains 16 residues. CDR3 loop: CASSQDGQGRGSPLHF. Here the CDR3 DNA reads TGTGCCAGCTCACAAGACGGACAGGGACGTGGTTCACCCCTCCACTTT.

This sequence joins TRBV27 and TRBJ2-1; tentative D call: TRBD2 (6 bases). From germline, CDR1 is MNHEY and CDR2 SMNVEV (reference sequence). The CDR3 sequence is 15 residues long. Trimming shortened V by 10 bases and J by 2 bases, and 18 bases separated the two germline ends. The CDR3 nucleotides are TGTGCCACCTCGCGGGAAGATGGTACCTACAATGAGCAGTTCTTC. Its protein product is CATSREDGTYNEQFF.

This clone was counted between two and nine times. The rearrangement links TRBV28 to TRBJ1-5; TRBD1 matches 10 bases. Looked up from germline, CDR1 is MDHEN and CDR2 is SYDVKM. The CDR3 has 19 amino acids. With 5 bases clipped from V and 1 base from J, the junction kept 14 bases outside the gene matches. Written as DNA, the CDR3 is TGTGCCAGCAGTCGCACGACCGGGACAGGGGTTAGGAGCAATCAGCCCCAGCATTTT. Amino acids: CASSRTTGTGVRSNQPQHF.

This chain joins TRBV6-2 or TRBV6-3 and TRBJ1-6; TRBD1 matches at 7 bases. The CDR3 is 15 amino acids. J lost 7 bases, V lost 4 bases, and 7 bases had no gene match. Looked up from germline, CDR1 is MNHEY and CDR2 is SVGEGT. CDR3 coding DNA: TGTGCCAGCAGTTCCGCCCAGGGGGTGAATTCACCCCTCCACTTT. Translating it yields CASSSAQGVNSPLHF.

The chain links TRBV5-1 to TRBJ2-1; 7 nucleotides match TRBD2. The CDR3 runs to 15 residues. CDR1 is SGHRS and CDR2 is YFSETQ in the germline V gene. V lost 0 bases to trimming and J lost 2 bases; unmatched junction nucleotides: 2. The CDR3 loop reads CASSLGSGPYNEQFF. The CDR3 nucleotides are TGCGCCAGCAGCTTGGGTAGCGGGCCCTACAATGAGCAGTTCTTC.

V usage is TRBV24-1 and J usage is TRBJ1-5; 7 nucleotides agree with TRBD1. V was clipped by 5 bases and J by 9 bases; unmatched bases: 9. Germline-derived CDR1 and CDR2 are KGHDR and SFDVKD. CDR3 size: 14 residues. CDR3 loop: CATSGGQQSTPQHF. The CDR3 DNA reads TGTGCCACCAGTGGGGGACAGCAAAGTACGCCCCAGCATTTT.

The CDR3 protein is CASSVNRAGANVLTF. The CDR3 bases are TGTGCCAGCAGCGTTAACAGGGCTGGGGCCAACGTCCTGACTTTC. This chain connects TRBV9 to TRBJ2-6; D perhaps matches TRBD1 (6 bases). The CDR3 is made up of 15 amino acids. V was shortened by 2 bases and J by 2 bases, with 8 bases between the two germline ends. Germline-derived CDR1 and CDR2 are SGDLS and YYNGEE.

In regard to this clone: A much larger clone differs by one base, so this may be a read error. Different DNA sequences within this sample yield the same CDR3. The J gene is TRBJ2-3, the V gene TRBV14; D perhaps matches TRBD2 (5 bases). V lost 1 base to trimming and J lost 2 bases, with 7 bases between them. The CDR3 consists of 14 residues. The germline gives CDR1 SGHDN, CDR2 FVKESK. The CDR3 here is CASSQGRHTDTQYF. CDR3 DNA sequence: TGTGCCAGCAGCCAAGGGAGGCACACAGATACGCAGTATTTT. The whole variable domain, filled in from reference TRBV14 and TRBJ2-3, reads EAGVTQFPSHSVIEKGQTVTLRCDPISGHDNLYWYRRVMGKEIKFLLHFVKESKQDESGMPNNRFLAERTGGTYSTLKVQPAELEDSGVYFCASSQGRHTDTQYFGPGTRLTVL.

CDR3 DNA: TGTGCCAGTATTCTAGGTGACGGTGGCTACACCTTC. It translates to CASILGDGGYTF. The chain couples TRBV19 to TRBJ1-2, with D unresolved. The V gene lost 7 bases and the J gene lost 7 bases, with 13 bases spanning the gap. The CDR3 length is 12 residues. Per germline, CDR1 LNHDA and CDR2 SQIVND (reference sequence).

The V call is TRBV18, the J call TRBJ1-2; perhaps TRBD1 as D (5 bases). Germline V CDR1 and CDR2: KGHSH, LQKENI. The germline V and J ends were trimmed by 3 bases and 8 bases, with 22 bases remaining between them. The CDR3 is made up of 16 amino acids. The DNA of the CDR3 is TGTGCCAGCTCACCCCCAGTATCCGGGGCCGGCTCCGGCTACACCTTC. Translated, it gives CASSPPVSGAGSGYTF.

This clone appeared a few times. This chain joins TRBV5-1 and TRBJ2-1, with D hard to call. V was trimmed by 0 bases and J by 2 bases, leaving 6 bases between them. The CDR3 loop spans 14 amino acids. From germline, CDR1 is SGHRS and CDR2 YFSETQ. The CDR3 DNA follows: TGCGCCAGCAGCTTGGGAGTAGCCTACAATGAGCAGTTCTTC. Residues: CASSLGVAYNEQFF. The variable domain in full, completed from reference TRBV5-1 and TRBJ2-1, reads KAGVTQTPRYLIKTRGQQVTLSCSPISGHRSVSWYQQTPGQGLQFLFEYFSETQRNKGNFPGRFSGRQFSNSRSEMNVSTLELGDSALYLCASSLGVAYNEQFFGPGTRLTVL.

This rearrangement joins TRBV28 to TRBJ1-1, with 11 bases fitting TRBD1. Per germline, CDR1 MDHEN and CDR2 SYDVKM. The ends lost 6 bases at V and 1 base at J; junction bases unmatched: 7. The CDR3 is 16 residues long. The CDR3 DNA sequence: TGTGCCAGCAGCCCTGGTGGGACAGGGGGGAACACTGAAGCTTTCTTT. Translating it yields CASSPGGTGGNTEAFF.

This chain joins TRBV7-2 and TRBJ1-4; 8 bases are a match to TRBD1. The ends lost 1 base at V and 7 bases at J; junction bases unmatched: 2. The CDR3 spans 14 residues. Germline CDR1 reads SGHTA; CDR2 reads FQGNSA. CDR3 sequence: CASSLDRGVEKLFF. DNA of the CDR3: TGTGCCAGCAGCTTAGACAGGGGGGTTGAAAAACTGTTTTTT.

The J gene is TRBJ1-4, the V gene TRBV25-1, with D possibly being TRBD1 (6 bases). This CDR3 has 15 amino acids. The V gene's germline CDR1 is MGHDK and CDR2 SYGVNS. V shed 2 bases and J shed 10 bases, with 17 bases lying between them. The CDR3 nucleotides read TGTGCCAGCAGTGAACGTGACAGGCCTTACGGAAAACTGTTTTTT. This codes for CASSERDRPYGKLFF.

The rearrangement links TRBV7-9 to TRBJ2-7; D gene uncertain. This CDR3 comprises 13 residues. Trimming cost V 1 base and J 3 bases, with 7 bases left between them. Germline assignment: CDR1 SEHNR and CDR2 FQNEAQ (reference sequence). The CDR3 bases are TGTGCCAGCAGCTTAGGCTCCTTCTACGAGCAGTACTTC. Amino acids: CASSLGSFYEQYF.

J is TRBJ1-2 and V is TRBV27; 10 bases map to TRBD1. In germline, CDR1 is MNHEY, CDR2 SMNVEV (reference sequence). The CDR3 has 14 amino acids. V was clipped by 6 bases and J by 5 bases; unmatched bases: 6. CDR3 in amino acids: CASRTTGGDYGYTF. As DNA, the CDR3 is TGTGCCAGCAGAACGACAGGGGGCGATTATGGCTACACCTTC.